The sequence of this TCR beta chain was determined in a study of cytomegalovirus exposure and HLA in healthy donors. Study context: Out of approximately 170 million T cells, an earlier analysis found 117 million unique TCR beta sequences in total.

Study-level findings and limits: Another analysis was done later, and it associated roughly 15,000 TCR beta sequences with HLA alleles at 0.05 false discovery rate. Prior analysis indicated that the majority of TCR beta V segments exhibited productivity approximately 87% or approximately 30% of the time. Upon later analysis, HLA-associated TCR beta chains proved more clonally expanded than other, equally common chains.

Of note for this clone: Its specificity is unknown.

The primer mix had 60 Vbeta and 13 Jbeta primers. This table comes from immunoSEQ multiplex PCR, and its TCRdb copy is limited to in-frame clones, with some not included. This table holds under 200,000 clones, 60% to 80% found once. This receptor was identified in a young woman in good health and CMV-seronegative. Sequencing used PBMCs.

The CDR3 here is CASSQYGTGEKLFF. CDR3 bases: TGCGCCAGCAGTCAATATGGTACGGGAGAAAAACTGTTTTTT. This chain uses TRBV23-1 with TRBJ1-4; D ambiguous. TRBV23-1 falls under the ORF class, with uncertain function. Trimming shortened V by 1 base and J by 8 bases, and 11 bases separated the two germline ends. The CDR3 length is 14 residues.